A selection of T cell receptor beta chains follows, all from one sample in a study of early T cells in non-severe SARS-CoV-2 infection. TCRdb passed the 5' RACE reads through MiXCR, listing each CDR3 protein once. The sample includes tens of thousands of distinct CDR3 sequences, approximately 6% seen only once; the top ten take roughly an eighth. Sequences were obtained from whole blood. Receptor source: an adult who was a healthcare worker with PCR-confirmed SARS-CoV-2 infection or an uninfected control (not recorded which). Both conserved end residues are part of each CDR3. D genes are given only for firm matches. Some rows have no size entry. The others give once, few or many, or a class for an expanded clone.

cdr3_nt cdr3_aa d_call j_call clone_size v_call
TGTGCCACCCCAGGGCCACCGTGGACAGGGGTGAGAGATACGCAGTATTTT CATPGPPWTGVRDTQYF TRBD1 TRBJ2-3 . TRBV7-4
TGTGCCAGCAGCTTGGGCCCGGTGGAGGGTAGTAGGGCTGGCTACACCTTC CASSLGPVEGSRAGYTF . TRBJ1-2 many TRBV5-4
TGTGCCAGCAGTACCTTGTACCAAGAGACCCAGTACTTC CASSTLYQETQYF . TRBJ2-5 . TRBV27
TGTGCTAGTGGCACCACAGGGGGGCAGCCCCAGCATTTT CASGTTGGQPQHF TRBD1 TRBJ1-5 many TRBV12-5
TGTGCCAGCAGCTTAGTCCCAGATACGCAGTATTTT CASSLVPDTQYF . TRBJ2-3 many TRBV11-2
TGTGCCAGCAGCCAAGACGAGTCCAGGGGGCAGGACTATGGCTACACCTTC CASSQDESRGQDYGYTF TRBD1 TRBJ1-2 few TRBV3-1
TGTGCCAGCAGCTTAGGAAATAGCGGTGGGGAGACCCAGTACTTC CASSLGNSGGETQYF . TRBJ2-5 many TRBV7-9
TGCGCCAGCAGTGGGGGCTCAAAGGGATCCCTCCGGGATACGCAGTATTTT CASSGGSKGSLRDTQYF . TRBJ2-3 few TRBV10-1
TGTGCCAGTAGTATCGCTAGCCCTACCTACAATGAGCAGTTCTTC CASSIASPTYNEQFF . TRBJ2-1 many TRBV19
TGCGCCAGCAGCTTGTCAGGGGTTACGACCTACGAGCAGTACTTC CASSLSGVTTYEQYF . TRBJ2-7 many TRBV5-1
TGTGCCTGGACCTCTGGCCTGGGCGGCAATCAGCCCCAGCATTTT CAWTSGLGGNQPQHF . TRBJ1-5 few TRBV30
TGTGCCAGCTCCCGCTTAGTTGCGGGGGGGCTTCAAGAGACCCAGTACTTC CASSRLVAGGLQETQYF TRBD2 TRBJ2-5 few TRBV18